The rows below give T cell receptor beta chains drawn from one sample of a study of breast tumors, draining lymph nodes, adjacent tissues. In TCRdb, the multiplex PCR reads were re-called with MiXCR into one record per CDR3 protein. Here the sample spans 140,000 to 150,000 distinct CDR3 sequences, 30% to 35% being singletons. The sequenced material came from axillary lymph node tissue. The receptors were gathered from a female donor with breast cancer. Some clones in this sample may be carry-over from other donors' samples. The CDR3 runs from the conserved cysteine through the conserved F or W. The order of the fields is V gene, CDR3 protein.

V gene: TRBV6-2/TRBV6-3; CDR3 protein: CASSPFYSTDTQYF
V gene: TRBV6-1; CDR3 protein: CASSETGIAGYTF
V gene: TRBV20-1; CDR3 protein: CSASRGTDTQYF
V gene: TRBV4-1; CDR3 protein: CASSPPEGQRKLFF
V gene: TRBV5-6; CDR3 protein: CASSLMHSRSSYNSPLHF
V gene: TRBV5-1; CDR3 protein: CASSFGTGFSYEQYF
V gene: TRBV7-6; CDR3 protein: CASSLHSGGAYEQYF
V gene: TRBV3-1; CDR3 protein: CASSRLQVGGSAEAFF
V gene: TRBV27; CDR3 protein: CASSRQGELLELFF
V gene: TRBV7-8; CDR3 protein: CASSFGQGALNTEAFF
V gene: TRBV19; CDR3 protein: CASSPRDGPYYGYTF
V gene: TRBV18; CDR3 protein: CASSPPQSGNTIYF
V gene: TRBV28; CDR3 protein: CASSSGGSDTQYF
V gene: TRBV19; CDR3 protein: CASSILGQGKGTGELFF
V gene: TRBV9; CDR3 protein: CASSGTTRVPVKDNEQFF
V gene: TRBV4-1; CDR3 protein: CASSQEDSRRSVSGNTIYF
V gene: TRBV7-6; CDR3 protein: CASSSSGSPNTGELFF
V gene: TRBV5-8; CDR3 protein: CASSLDGGVNEKLFF
V gene: TRBV4-1; CDR3 protein: CASSQRMGGLAYGYTF
V gene: TRBV2; CDR3 protein: CASSVGGNDHHQPQHF
V gene: TRBV18; CDR3 protein: CASSLKEGYTF
V gene: TRBV19; CDR3 protein: CASSTPTGGLAKNIQYF
V gene: TRBV5-1; CDR3 protein: CASSESSAGNEKLFF
V gene: TRBV7-3; CDR3 protein: CASSPRAGGGYNEQFF
V gene: TRBV3-1; CDR3 protein: CASSQNDEKLFF
V gene: TRBV20-1; CDR3 protein: CSARRDREYNEAFF
V gene: TRBV2; CDR3 protein: CASNGQGDYTGELFF
V gene: TRBV9; CDR3 protein: CASSVGVAGGQETQYF
V gene: TRBV20-1; CDR3 protein: CSARVEDYPGQDGWQFF
V gene: TRBV7-2; CDR3 protein: CASSSGLAGTAQETQYF
V gene: TRBV12-3/TRBV12-4; CDR3 protein: CATRSSGNTIYF
V gene: TRBV16; CDR3 protein: CASSQGTGPYNEQFF
V gene: TRBV29-1; CDR3 protein: CSVAPGRNTDTQYF
V gene: TRBV3-1; CDR3 protein: CASTREGTGELFF
V gene: TRBV20-1; CDR3 protein: CSARVGTGGGNSPLHF
V gene: TRBV29-1; CDR3 protein: CSVEGRGVSNEKLFF
V gene: TRBV18; CDR3 protein: CASSPPASTEAFF
V gene: TRBV20-1; CDR3 protein: CSGTASTDTQYF
V gene: TRBV4-3; CDR3 protein: CASSQDLSGKETQYF
V gene: TRBV7-9; CDR3 protein: CASSSMDSSNNSPLHF
V gene: TRBV27; CDR3 protein: CASRREADSTTYEQYF
V gene: TRBV24-1; CDR3 protein: CATSVGGAGTQHF
V gene: TRBV12-3/TRBV12-4; CDR3 protein: CASRPGQLNQPQHF
V gene: TRBV5-1; CDR3 protein: CASSSFGQQETQYF
V gene: TRBV7-3; CDR3 protein: CASSLNSASTDTQYF
V gene: TRBV12-3/TRBV12-4; CDR3 protein: CASSYQTGERTDTQYF
V gene: TRBV6-5; CDR3 protein: CASSYMMGREQYF
V gene: TRBV7-9; CDR3 protein: CASSSGHEKLFF
V gene: TRBV6-6; CDR3 protein: CACTPGDYYGYTF
V gene: TRBV19; CDR3 protein: CAGGFSTSTNEKLFF
V gene: TRBV19; CDR3 protein: CASSIQASSYNEQFF
V gene: TRBV5-5; CDR3 protein: CASSNTRGGVREQFF
V gene: TRBV15; CDR3 protein: CATSGRGGGLPYEQYF
V gene: TRBV6-5; CDR3 protein: CASRQGPGGKLFF